This T cell receptor beta chain stems from a study of cytomegalovirus exposure and HLA in healthy donors. The germline gives CDR1 LNHNV, CDR2 YYDKDF (reference sequence). CDR3 length: 15 residues. V lost 3 bases to trimming and J lost 3 bases, with 14 bases between them. PCR used 60 Vbeta primers and 13 Jbeta primers. Sequencing used immunoSEQ multiplex PCR; TCRdb keeps in-frame clones, though not all of them. Of approximately 120,000 clones in the sample, approximately 80% were seen once. This clonotype was sampled from a woman aged 40 to 55 in good health and CMV-seropositive. Sequencing was carried out using PBMCs. The V call is TRBV15, the J call TRBJ2-5, with a tentative D call TRBD1 (6 bases). CDR3 in DNA: TGTGCCACCAGCAGCCGGGACACCGGAAAAGAGACCCAGTACTTC. Amino acid sequence: CATSSRDTGKETQYF.